Below are 16 T cell receptor beta chains sequenced from a single sample in a study of blood T cells in healthy people across ages. Through a sample-barcoded 5' primer and a J-beta primer mix, a second PCR was run for 7 to 11 cycles. MiXCR was run by TCRdb on the 5' RACE reads, yielding one entry per CDR3 protein. Seen here are hundreds of thousands of distinct CDR3 sequences, around three fifths observed once, and the top ten hold roughly 25%. Material for sequencing was blood. The source of these receptors is a man aged 35 to 55 in good health.

The V and J genes are TRBV15 and TRBJ1-1, with 8 bases lining up with TRBD1. This CDR3 has 15 amino acids. V was pared by 1 base and J by 3 bases, with 4 bases of the junction left unmatched. Germline CDR1 is LNHNV and CDR2 is YYDKDF (reference sequence). The CDR3 spells CATSRAQTGDTEAFF. The CDR3 region has the DNA TGTGCCACCAGCAGAGCCCAGACAGGGGACACTGAAGCTTTCTTT.

This clonotype was seen at least ten times. The rearrangement joins TRBV28 to TRBJ2-3; D is possibly TRBD2 (6 bases). The CDR3 is 14 residues long. Germline loops: CDR1 MDHEN, CDR2 SYDVKM. The germline V and J ends were trimmed by 11 bases and 5 bases, with 20 bases remaining between them. CDR3 loop: CASLRGGGGDTQYF. CDR3 DNA: TGTGCCTCCCTACGTGGGGGAGGCGGAGATACGCAGTATTTT. Together with reference TRBV28 and TRBJ2-3, the CDR3 gives the full variable domain: DVKVTQSSRYLVKRTGEKVFLECVQDMDHENMFWYRQDPGLGLRLIYFSYDVKMKEKGDIPEGYSVSREKKERFSLILESASTNQTSMYLCASLRGGGGDTQYFGPGTRLTVL.

This chain connects TRBV7-9 to TRBJ1-2; perhaps TRBD1 as D (5 bases). V was shortened by 5 bases and J by 6 bases, with 22 bases between the two germline ends. This CDR3 is 16 amino acids long. CDR1 and CDR2 (germline): SEHNR, FQNEAQ (reference sequence). As DNA, the CDR3 is TGTGCCAGCAGCCCACCCGGGGCGGGGCAGGGAAATGGCTACACCTTC. This sequence encodes CASSPPGAGQGNGYTF.

The J gene is TRBJ2-7, the V gene TRBV5-8; perhaps TRBD1 as D (5 bases). There are 14 residues in the CDR3. The germline CDR1 and CDR2 sequences are SGHTS and YDEGEE. Trimming pared 0 bases from V and 2 bases from J, leaving 9 bases between. CDR3 bases: TGTGCCAGCAGCTTGGGTGGACACCCCTACGAGCAGTACTTC. Translating it yields CASSLGGHPYEQYF.

This clonotype was counted only a few times. V usage is TRBV20-1 and J usage is TRBJ2-3; maybe TRBD2 (6 bases). The germline V gene encodes CDR1 DFQATT and CDR2 SNEGSKA (reference sequence). Trimming left V 5 bases short and J 4 bases short, with 16 bases between. There are 14 residues in the CDR3. The chain's CDR3 is CSAGDSASPDTQYF. CDR3 nucleotide sequence: TGCAGTGCTGGGGACTCAGCATCCCCAGATACGCAGTATTTT.

This chain uses TRBV9 with TRBJ2-7; D gene ambiguous. V shed 6 bases and J shed 6 bases, with 16 bases lying between them. Germline V gives CDR1 SGDLS, CDR2 YYNGEE. The CDR3 is 13 residues long. Here the CDR3 DNA reads TGTGCCAGCACCCCAGCGTCAGGTGGCGAGCAGTACTTC. Its translation is CASTPASGGEQYF.

The CDR3 sequence is CASSQDQRGYEQYF. The CDR3 bases are TGTGCCAGCAGCCAAGATCAGCGGGGCTACGAGCAGTACTTC. The rearrangement uses TRBV3-1 and TRBJ2-7, with 7 bases matching TRBD2. The CDR3 totals 14 residues. V gave up 0 bases and J gave up 3 bases; unmatched junction bases: 2. CDR1 LGHDT and CDR2 YNNKEL come from the germline V gene (reference sequence).

A note on this clonotype: At one boundary the junction diverges from the germline segment, which might be a read error. The genes are TRBV6-5 and TRBJ2-5; TRBD2 might be the D (5 bases). CDR1 is MNHEY and CDR2 is SVGAGI in the germline V gene. The CDR3 totals 14 residues. CDR3 residues: CASSPGVYQETRYF. The CDR3 bases are TGTGCCAGCTCCCCCGGGGTCTACCAAGAGACCCGGTACTTC.

The chain uses TRBV6-5 and TRBJ1-1, with 8 bases fitting TRBD1. Germline CDR1 and CDR2: MNHEY and SVGAGI. Germline trimming cut 6 bases from V and 1 base from J; bases unmatched to any gene: 7. The CDR3 length is 15 residues. The CDR3 DNA sequence: TGTGCCAGCAGATCGGACAGGGTGGCGAACACTGAAGCTTTCTTT. Its translation: CASRSDRVANTEAFF.

This clonotype was observed many times. The V and J genes are TRBV7-2 and TRBJ2-5; D gene uncertain. V gave up 1 base and J gave up 2 bases, with 8 bases separating them. Germline values: CDR1 SGHTA, CDR2 FQGNSA. The CDR3 runs 14 residues. CDR3 amino acids: CASSLGGNQETQYF. The CDR3 region has the DNA TGTGCCAGCAGCTTAGGTGGAAATCAAGAGACCCAGTACTTC.

This clonotype was found once. The V gene is TRBV3-1, the J gene TRBJ2-3; the match to TRBD2 covers 8 bases. Per germline, CDR1 LGHDT and CDR2 YNNKEL (reference sequence). The CDR3 spans 14 residues. The trim removed 7 bases at V and 2 bases at J, leaving 5 bases unmatched. The CDR3 loop reads CASTPGGVTDTQYF. DNA of the CDR3: TGTGCCAGCACGCCGGGAGGGGTCACAGATACGCAGTATTTT.

This chain uses TRBV7-2 with TRBJ1-5; possible D gene TRBD1, 6 bases. Trimming removed 1 base at V and 4 bases at J, with 23 bases between. The length of the CDR3 is 19 residues. Germline CDR1 is SGHTA and CDR2 is FQGNSA. CDR3 sequence: CASSLGLGTRFFGNQPQHF. CDR3 nucleotides: TGTGCCAGCAGCTTAGGCCTCGGGACACGGTTTTTCGGGAATCAGCCCCAGCATTTT.

V and J are TRBV27 and TRBJ1-1; TRBD1 is a possible D gene (6 bases). Germline CDR1 reads MNHEY; CDR2 reads SMNVEV (reference sequence). Deletions cut 3 bases from V and 4 bases from J, with 9 bases between. This CDR3 is 13 amino acids long. For the CDR3, the DNA is TGTGCCAGCAGTTTTAACAGGGCCACTGAAGCTTTCTTT. This translates into CASSFNRATEAFF.

This clonotype has only a few counts. The rearrangement links TRBV5-6 to TRBJ1-2; D gene ambiguous. Germline CDR1 and CDR2: SGHDT and YYEEEE. The CDR3 length is 14 residues. With 0 bases removed from V and 2 bases from J, the gap between germline ends came to 8 bases. This chain's CDR3 is CASSLEFGNYGYTF. The DNA for the CDR3 is TGTGCCAGCAGCTTGGAGTTTGGAAACTATGGCTACACCTTC.

The chain is built from TRBV4-1 and TRBJ1-2; D might be TRBD1 (5 bases). This CDR3 region has 15 residues. Germline values: CDR1 MGHRA, CDR2 YSYEKL. V was clipped by 0 bases and J by 2 bases, with 10 bases between them. CDR3 region: CASSQDRGTNYGYTF. In nucleotides, the CDR3 is TGCGCCAGCAGCCAAGATCGGGGGACCAACTATGGCTACACCTTC.

The genes are TRBV7-2 and TRBJ2-5, with 7 bases aligning to TRBD1. V lost 6 bases and J lost 5; bases outside the gene matches: 9. CDR3 size: 14 residues. CDR1 and CDR2 from the germline V gene are SGHTA and FQGNSA. DNA of the CDR3: TGTGCCAGCAGACCGACAGGGTCGGGGGAGACCCAGTACTTC. This translates into CASRPTGSGETQYF.